This is a list of T cell receptor beta chains from one sample in a study of tumor and adjacent non-tumor tissue in lung cancer. One entry per CDR3 protein, called by TCRdb with MiXCR from the multiplex PCR reads. The sample lists 77,000 or so distinct CDR3 sequences, over 60% occurring once. The sample taken for sequencing was distant non-tumor lung tissue. Receptor source: a man aged 70-80 years with non-small cell lung cancer. Each CDR3 is given without its conserved first and last residue. D genes are given only for firm matches.

v_call	d_call	cdr3_aa
TRBV5-5	.	ASSLLSPEIQY
TRBV11-2	.	ASSPGKVGQEIQY
TRBV12-3/TRBV12-4	.	TSSGLVGVMETQY
TRBV4-1	.	ASSLGHRSYVQY
TRBV4-1	.	ATTPQTTTEAF
TRBV20-1	.	SASIGDSHSPLL
TRBV10-3	.	AISGAGNPYKQY
TRBV6-1	.	ASSETSRVNTKAF
TRBV5-5	TRBD2	ASRSAGGNEQY
TRBV14	TRBD1	ASRGTGTGELF
TRBV20-1	.	NAQIPGDNQPEH
TRBV12-3/TRBV12-4	.	ASTPNWGSYIEQF
TRBV11-2	.	PSSPGVGPSYEQY
TRBV11-3	.	ASNSIRPEEQI
TRBV6-5	TRBD1	VTSWTGKAEAF
TRBV12-3/TRBV12-4	.	ASIDSPTEAI
TRBV12-3/TRBV12-4	.	ASGELTQETHY
TRBV5-6	TRBD1	DSSATGTGVVGKIQY
TRBV7-8	.	ASSLVSGNRETQY
TRBV6-6	TRBD2	ASSYPGTSGQETQY
TRBV6-6	TRBD1	ASSYSPGQADAEAF
TRBV7-9	TRBD1	ASSNRGSSLH
TRBV11-2	.	ASSLTVLGLGDLLNTETF
TRBV11-3	.	ASSFRDRIPNTEDF
TRBV14	TRBD2	ASSPSAGVLPDTQY
TRBV11-3	TRBD1	TSSFRDRALNTEVF
TRBV7-2	.	ASSLAAGLGSEQY
TRBV29-1	.	SVEGIGTNEQF
TRBV11-3	TRBD2	ASRDHDPGQNLAGAFNEQF
TRBV6-2/TRBV6-3	TRBD1	ASSMGQGPSYNEQF
TRBV29-1	.	SVAVTGWSSGSPLH
TRBV20-1	TRBD2	SAGPSGKKETQY
TRBV12-3/TRBV12-4	TRBD1	ASSPTGGRELF
TRBV6-2/TRBV6-3	.	VSSFHRLYQPQH
TRBV12-3/TRBV12-4	.	ASSGQHGNAVELF
TRBV2	.	AIARGRSYGYT
TRBV11-1	.	ASNLTWNTGELF
TRBV5-4	TRBD2	ASTIVGLVTGELF
TRBV28	TRBD1	ASSQLPPGGENARELF
TRBV20-1	TRBD1	SAPKGAGANILT
TRBV20-1	TRBD2	SALPGLTGGVADTQY
TRBV20-1	.	SARVPRRDYGYT